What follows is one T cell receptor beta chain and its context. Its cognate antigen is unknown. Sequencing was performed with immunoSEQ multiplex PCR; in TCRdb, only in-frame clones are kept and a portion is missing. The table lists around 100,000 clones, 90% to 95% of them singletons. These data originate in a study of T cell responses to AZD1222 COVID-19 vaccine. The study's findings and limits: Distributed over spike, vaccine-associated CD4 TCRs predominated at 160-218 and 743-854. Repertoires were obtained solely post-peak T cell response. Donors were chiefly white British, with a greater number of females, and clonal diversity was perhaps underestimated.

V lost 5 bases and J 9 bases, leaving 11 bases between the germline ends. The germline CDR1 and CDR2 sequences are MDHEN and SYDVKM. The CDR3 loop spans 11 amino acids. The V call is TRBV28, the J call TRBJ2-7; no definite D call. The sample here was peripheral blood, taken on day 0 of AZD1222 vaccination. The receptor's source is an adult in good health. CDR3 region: CASSALRLQYF. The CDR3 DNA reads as TGTGCCAGCAGTGCCCTACGATTGCAGTACTTC.